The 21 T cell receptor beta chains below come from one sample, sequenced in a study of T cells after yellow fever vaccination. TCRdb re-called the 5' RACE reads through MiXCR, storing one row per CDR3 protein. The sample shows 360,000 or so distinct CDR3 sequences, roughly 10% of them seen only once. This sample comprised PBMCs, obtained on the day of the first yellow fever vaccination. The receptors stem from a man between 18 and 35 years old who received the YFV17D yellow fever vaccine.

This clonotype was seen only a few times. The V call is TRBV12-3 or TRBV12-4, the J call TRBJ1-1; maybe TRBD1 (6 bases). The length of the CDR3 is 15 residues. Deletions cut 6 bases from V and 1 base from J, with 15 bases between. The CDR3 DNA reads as TGTGCCAGCAGCCCTAACACAGGGTCGAACACTGAAGCTTTCTTT. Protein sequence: CASSPNTGSNTEAFF.

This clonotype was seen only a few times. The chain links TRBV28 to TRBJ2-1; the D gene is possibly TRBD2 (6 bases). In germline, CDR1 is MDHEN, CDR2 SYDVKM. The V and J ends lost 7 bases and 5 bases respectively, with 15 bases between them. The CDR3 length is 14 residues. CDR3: CASTRALANNEQFF. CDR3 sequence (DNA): TGTGCCAGCACAAGGGCGCTAGCGAACAATGAGCAGTTCTTC.

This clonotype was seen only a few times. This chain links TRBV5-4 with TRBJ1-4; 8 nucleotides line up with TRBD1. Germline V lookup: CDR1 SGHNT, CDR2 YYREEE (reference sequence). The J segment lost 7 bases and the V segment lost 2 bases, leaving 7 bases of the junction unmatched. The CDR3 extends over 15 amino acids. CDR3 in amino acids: CASSLSAGGGEKLFF. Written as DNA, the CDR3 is TGTGCCAGCAGCTTATCTGCAGGGGGCGGTGAAAAACTGTTTTTT.

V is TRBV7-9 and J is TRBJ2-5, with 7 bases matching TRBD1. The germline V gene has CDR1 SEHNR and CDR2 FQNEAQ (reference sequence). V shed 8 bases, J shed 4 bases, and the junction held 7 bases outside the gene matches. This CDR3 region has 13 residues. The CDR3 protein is CASLQGPLETQYF. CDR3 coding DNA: TGTGCCAGCTTACAGGGGCCGCTAGAGACCCAGTACTTC.

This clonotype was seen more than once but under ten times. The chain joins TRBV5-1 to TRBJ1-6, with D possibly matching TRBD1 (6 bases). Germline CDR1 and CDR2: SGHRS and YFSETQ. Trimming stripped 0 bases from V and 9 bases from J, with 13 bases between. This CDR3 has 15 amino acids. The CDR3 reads CASSLEGGGVSPLHF. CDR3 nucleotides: TGCGCCAGCAGCTTGGAGGGAGGGGGAGTTTCACCCCTCCACTTT.

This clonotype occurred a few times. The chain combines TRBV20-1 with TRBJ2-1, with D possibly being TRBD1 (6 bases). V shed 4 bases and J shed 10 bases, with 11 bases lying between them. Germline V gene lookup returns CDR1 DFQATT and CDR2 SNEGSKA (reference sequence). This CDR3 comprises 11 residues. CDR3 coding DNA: TGCAGTGCTACAGACAGGTTGGAGCAGTTCTTC. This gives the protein CSATDRLEQFF.

The DNA for the CDR3 is TGTGCCAGCAGTTTGGGCGGAGGCTATGACGAGCAGTACTTC. It specifies CASSLGGGYDEQYF. The chain couples TRBV7-2 to TRBJ2-7, with D possibly matching TRBD2 (5 bases). CDR1 is SGHTA and CDR2 is FQGNSA in the germline V gene. V lost 6 bases, J lost 5 bases, and 17 bases lay in between. This CDR3 is built from 14 residues.

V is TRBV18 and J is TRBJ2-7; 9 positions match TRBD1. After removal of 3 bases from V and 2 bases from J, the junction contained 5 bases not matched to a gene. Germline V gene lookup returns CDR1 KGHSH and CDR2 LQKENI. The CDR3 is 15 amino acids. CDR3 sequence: CASSPGTGIPYEQYF. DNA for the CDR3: TGTGCCAGCTCACCCGGGACAGGGATTCCCTACGAGCAGTACTTC.

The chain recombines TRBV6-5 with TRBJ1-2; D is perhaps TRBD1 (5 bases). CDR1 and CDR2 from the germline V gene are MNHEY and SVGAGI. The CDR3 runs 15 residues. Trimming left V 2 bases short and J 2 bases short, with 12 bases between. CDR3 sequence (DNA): TGTGCCAGCAGTTACGTCCGGGGCCCGAACTATGGCTACACCTTC. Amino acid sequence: CASSYVRGPNYGYTF.

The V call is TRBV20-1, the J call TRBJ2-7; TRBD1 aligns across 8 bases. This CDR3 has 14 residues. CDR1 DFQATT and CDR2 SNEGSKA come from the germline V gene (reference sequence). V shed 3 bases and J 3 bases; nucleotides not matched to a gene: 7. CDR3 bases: TGCAGTGCTAGTCGGCCTACAGGGGGCTACGAGCAGTACTTC. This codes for CSASRPTGGYEQYF.

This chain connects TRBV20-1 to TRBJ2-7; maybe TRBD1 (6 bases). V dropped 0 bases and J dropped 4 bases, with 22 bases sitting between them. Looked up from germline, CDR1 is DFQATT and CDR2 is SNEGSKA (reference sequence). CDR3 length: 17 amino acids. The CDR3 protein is CSARDAHLRTDRYEQYF. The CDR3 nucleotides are TGCAGTGCTAGAGATGCCCACCTGCGGACAGACAGATACGAGCAGTACTTC.

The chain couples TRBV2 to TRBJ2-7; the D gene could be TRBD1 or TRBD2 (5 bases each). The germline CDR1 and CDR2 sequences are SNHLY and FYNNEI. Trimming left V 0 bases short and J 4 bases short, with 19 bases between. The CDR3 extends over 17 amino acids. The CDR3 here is CASSEAGKGPLLYEQYV. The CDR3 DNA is TGTGCCAGCAGTGAAGCGGGCAAGGGACCTTTACTGTACGAGCAGTACGTC.

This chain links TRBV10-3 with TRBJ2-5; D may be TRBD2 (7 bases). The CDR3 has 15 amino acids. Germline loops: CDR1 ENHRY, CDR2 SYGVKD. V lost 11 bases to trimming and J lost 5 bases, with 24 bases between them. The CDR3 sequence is CASHQGRGGPETQYF. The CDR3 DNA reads TGTGCCTCCCACCAAGGGAGGGGGGGCCCGGAGACCCAGTACTTC.

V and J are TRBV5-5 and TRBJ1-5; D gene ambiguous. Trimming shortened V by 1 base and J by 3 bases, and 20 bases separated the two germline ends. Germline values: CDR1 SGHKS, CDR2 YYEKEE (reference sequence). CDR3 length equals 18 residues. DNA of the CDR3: TGTGCCAGCAGCTTGAGGCCGGGTCCGCAACTACTCAATCAGCCCCAGCATTTT. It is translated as CASSLRPGPQLLNQPQHF. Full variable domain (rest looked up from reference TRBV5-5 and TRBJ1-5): DAGVTQSPTHLIKTRGQQVTLRCSPISGHKSVSWYQQVLGQGPQFIFQYYEKEERGRGNFPDRFSARQFPNYSSELNVNALLLGDSALYLCASSLRPGPQLLNQPQHFGDGTRLSIL.

CDR3 in DNA: TGTGCCAGCAGTCACCCTTTTCGACAGTCTGGGGCCAACGTCCTGACTTTC. This gives the protein CASSHPFRQSGANVLTF. This chain links TRBV7-9 with TRBJ2-6, with D possibly matching TRBD1 (5 bases). With 6 bases removed from V and 1 base from J, the gap between germline ends came to 16 bases. Germline CDR1 reads SEHNR; CDR2 reads FQNEAQ (reference sequence). The CDR3 is 17 residues long.

In DNA, the CDR3 is TGCAGCGTTGACGACACCGGGGAGCTGTTTTTT. Translated: CSVDDTGELFF. The V call is TRBV29-1, the J call TRBJ2-2; D is undetermined. V was trimmed by 3 bases and J by 3 bases, leaving 2 bases between them. This CDR3 contains 11 residues. In germline, CDR1 is SQVTM, CDR2 ANQGSEA.

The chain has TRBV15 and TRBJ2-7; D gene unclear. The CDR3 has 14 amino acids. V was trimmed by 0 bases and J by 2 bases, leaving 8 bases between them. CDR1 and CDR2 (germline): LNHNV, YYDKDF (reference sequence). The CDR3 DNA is TGTGCCACCAGCAGAGACCACTCCGCCTACGAGCAGTACGTC. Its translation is CATSRDHSAYEQYV.

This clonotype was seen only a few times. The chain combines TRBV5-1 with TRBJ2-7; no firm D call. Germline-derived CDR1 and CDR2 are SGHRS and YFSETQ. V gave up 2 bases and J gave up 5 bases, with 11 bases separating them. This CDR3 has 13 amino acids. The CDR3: CASSLDRPDEQYF. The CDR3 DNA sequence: TGCGCCAGCAGCTTAGACCGCCCGGACGAGCAGTACTTC.

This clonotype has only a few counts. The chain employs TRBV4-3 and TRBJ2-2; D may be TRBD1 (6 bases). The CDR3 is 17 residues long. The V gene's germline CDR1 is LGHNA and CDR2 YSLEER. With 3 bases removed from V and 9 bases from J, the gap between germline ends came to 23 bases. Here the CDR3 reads CASSHLPPRGGSRELFF. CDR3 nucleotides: TGCGCCAGCAGCCACCTCCCCCCCAGGGGCGGATCCCGGGAGCTGTTTTTT.

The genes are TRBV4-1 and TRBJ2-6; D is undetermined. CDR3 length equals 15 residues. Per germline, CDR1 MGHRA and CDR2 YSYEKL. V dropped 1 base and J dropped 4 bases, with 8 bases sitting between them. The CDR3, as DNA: TGCGCCAGCAGCCAAGTTGGGCAAGGGGCCAACGTCCTGACTTTC. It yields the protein CASSQVGQGANVLTF.

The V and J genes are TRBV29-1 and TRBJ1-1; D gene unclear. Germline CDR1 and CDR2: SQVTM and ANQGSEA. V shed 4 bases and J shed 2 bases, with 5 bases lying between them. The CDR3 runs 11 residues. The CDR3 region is CSVVTNTEAFF. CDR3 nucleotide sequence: TGCAGCGTTGTCACTAACACTGAAGCTTTCTTT.